The 29 T cell receptor beta chains presented below share a single source sample, sequenced in a study of T-cell reconstitution after alpha-beta-depleted transplantation in children. Preparing the TCRbeta library involved the use of unique molecular identifiers. MiXCR, applied by TCRdb to the PCR reads, yields one record per CDR3 protein. The table includes approximately 400,000 distinct CDR3 sequences, 11% detected once. This material consisted of PBMCs from the stem cell graft donor, taken from the stem cell graft. The receptors originated from a human donor who donated a stem cell graft to a child with acute myeloid leukemia.

The V and J genes are TRBV9 and TRBJ2-2, with D perhaps TRBD1 (5 bases). This CDR3 spans 17 amino acids. Trimming took 2 bases from V and 3 from J, leaving 17 bases between them. CDR1 SGDLS and CDR2 YYNGEE come from the germline V gene. The CDR3 region is CASSVRSRPRDTGELFF. The CDR3 DNA reads as TGTGCCAGCAGCGTTAGGTCCAGGCCCAGGGACACCGGGGAGCTGTTTTTT.

In this sample, this clonotype turned up a few times. This chain joins TRBV10-3 and TRBJ2-1; tentatively, D is TRBD1 (5 bases). Trimming took 4 bases from V and 4 from J, leaving 11 bases between them. CDR1 ENHRY and CDR2 SYGVKD come from the germline V gene. CDR3 length: 14 amino acids. CDR3 sequence reads: CAISADITYNEQFF. The DNA of the CDR3 is TGTGCCATCAGTGCGGACATCACATACAATGAGCAGTTCTTC.

This clonotype has only a few counts. The gene calls are TRBV14 and TRBJ1-2; 7 nucleotides line up with TRBD1. Trimming took 6 bases from V and 1 from J; bases not matched to a gene: 11. The CDR3 length is 16 residues. Germline V CDR1 and CDR2: SGHDN, FVKESK. This chain's CDR3 is CASRPWDSLLNYGYTF. The CDR3 nucleotides are TGTGCCAGCAGACCGTGGGACAGCTTACTTAACTATGGCTACACCTTC.

This clonotype was recorded at least ten times. V gene TRBV29-1 combines with J gene TRBJ2-5, with D hard to call. From germline, CDR1 is SQVTM and CDR2 ANQGSEA. This CDR3 is 11 amino acids long. V lost 4 bases and J 5 bases, leaving 8 bases between the germline ends. The CDR3 nucleotides are TGCAGCGTTGCCGGGCTGGAGACCCAGTACTTC. Translation gives CSVAGLETQYF. The variable domain in full, with the rest retrieved from reference TRBV29-1 and TRBJ2-5, is SAVISQKPSRDICQRGTSLTIQCQVDSQVTMMFWYRQQPGQSLTLIATANQGSEATYESGFVIDKFPISRPNLTFSTLTVSNMSPEDSSIYLCSVAGLETQYFGPGTRLLVL.

The chain couples TRBV12-3 or TRBV12-4 to TRBJ1-1; D remains unclear. Between the trimmed V and J ends, which lost 1 base and 5 bases, there was a span of 8 bases. The CDR3 is made up of 13 amino acids. CDR3 in amino acids: CASSLEIGTEAFF. The CDR3, as DNA: TGTGCCAGCAGTTTAGAGATAGGGACTGAAGCTTTCTTT.

Many counts were recorded for this clonotype. The chain joins TRBV11-2 to TRBJ2-4; no reliable D call. Per germline, CDR1 SGHAT and CDR2 FQNNGV. The CDR3 is 14 amino acids. V was clipped by 2 bases and J by 0 bases, with 5 bases between them. The CDR3 loop is CASSLNPAKNIQYF. CDR3 DNA: TGTGCCAGCAGCTTAAACCCAGCCAAAAACATTCAGTACTTC.

The rearrangement links TRBV20-1 to TRBJ2-7; the D gene is possibly TRBD2 (5 bases). V dropped 5 bases and J dropped 3 bases, with 11 bases sitting between them. Germline V gene data show CDR1 as DFQATT and CDR2 as SNEGSKA (reference sequence). The CDR3 runs 12 residues. The CDR3 region has the DNA TGCAGTGCTGAGGGCGGAATCTACGAGCAGTACTTC. Translated, it gives CSAEGGIYEQYF.

The chain links TRBV20-1 to TRBJ2-3; D tentatively reads TRBD1 or TRBD2 (6 bases each). The V end was cut by 5 bases, the J end by 8 bases, with 11 bases between. Germline assignment: CDR1 DFQATT and CDR2 SNEGSKA (reference sequence). The CDR3 loop spans 11 amino acids. As DNA, the CDR3 is TGCAGTGCTCTGGGGGGCGTTACGCAGTATTTT. It is translated as CSALGGVTQYF.

The table lists this clonotype with many counts. The J gene is TRBJ1-2, the V gene TRBV5-6, with a possible D match to TRBD1 (5 bases). The CDR3 runs to 13 residues. With 5 bases removed from V and 4 bases from J, the gap between germline ends came to 12 bases. Germline loops: CDR1 SGHDT, CDR2 YYEEEE. CDR3 nucleotides: TGTGCCAGCAGGCTGCGGGGGAGCTATGGCTACACCTTC. This encodes CASRLRGSYGYTF.

Only a few counts were recorded for this clonotype. This chain connects TRBV10-3 to TRBJ2-1; 9 nucleotides match TRBD2. Per the germline V gene, CDR1 is ENHRY and CDR2 is SYGVKD. J was trimmed by 3 bases and V by 2 bases; bases with no gene match: 2. The CDR3 covers 15 residues. The CDR3, as DNA: TGTGCCATCAGTGAGGCACTAGCGGGCTACAATGAGCAGTTCTTC. Its protein is CAISEALAGYNEQFF.

This clonotype was found a few times. This chain links TRBV5-1 with TRBJ2-1; TRBD2 agrees at 11 bases. This CDR3 is 17 amino acids long. Looked up from germline, CDR1 is SGHRS and CDR2 is YFSETQ. With 3 bases clipped from V and 7 bases from J, the junction kept 12 bases outside the gene matches. CDR3 sequence (DNA): TGCGCCAGCAGCTCGCAACTAGCGGGAGCGGGGGGTAATGAGCAGTTCTTC. It encodes CASSSQLAGAGGNEQFF.

This chain links TRBV20-1 with TRBJ2-2; weak D call: TRBD1 (6 bases). CDR1 and CDR2 (germline): DFQATT, SNEGSKA (reference sequence). This CDR3 contains 14 residues. V was shortened by 2 bases and J by 2 bases, with 9 bases between the two germline ends. CDR3 protein: CSARNRENTGELFF. CDR3 sequence (DNA): TGCAGTGCTAGAAACAGGGAAAACACCGGGGAGCTGTTTTTT.

This clonotype showed up just a few times. The gene calls are TRBV6-1 and TRBJ1-2; 9 bases line up with TRBD1. This CDR3 comprises 16 residues. Germline values: CDR1 MNHNS, CDR2 SASEGT. V lost 5 bases and J lost 2; bases outside the gene matches: 9. The CDR3 sequence is CASSKDRGKGNYGYTF. In DNA, the CDR3 is TGTGCCAGCAGTAAGGACAGGGGAAAGGGAAACTATGGCTACACCTTC.

This clonotype was observed a handful of times. This sequence joins TRBV7-8 and TRBJ2-1; D gene unclear. Germline V gives CDR1 SGHVS, CDR2 FQNEAQ. The CDR3 length is 15 residues. Trimming left V 3 bases short and J 6 bases short, with 15 bases between. The CDR3 region is CASSLSLDRTNEQFF. The CDR3 DNA reads TGTGCCAGCAGCTTGAGCTTAGACCGAACCAATGAGCAGTTCTTC.

The CDR3 loop reads CASSLKAGNSPLHF. The CDR3 nucleotides read TGTGCCAGCAGTTTAAAGGCAGGGAATTCACCCCTCCACTTT. The V and J genes are TRBV12-3 or TRBV12-4 and TRBJ1-6, with a weak D call TRBD1 (5 bases). Trimming removed 2 bases from V and 7 bases from J, with 9 bases in between. The CDR3 sequence is 14 residues long.

This clonotype has only a few counts. The rearrangement links TRBV7-2 to TRBJ2-6; D is perhaps TRBD1 (6 bases). The CDR3 contains 15 residues. The V end lost 5 bases, the J end lost 0 bases, and 8 bases lay between the germline ends. CDR1 and CDR2 from the germline V gene are SGHTA and FQGNSA. The CDR3 loop reads CASSPGHSGANVLTF. The CDR3, as DNA: TGTGCCAGCAGCCCGGGACACTCTGGGGCCAACGTCCTGACTTTC. The full variable domain, rest sourced from reference TRBV7-2 and TRBJ2-6, is GAGVSQSPSNKVTEKGKDVELRCDPISGHTALYWYRQSLGQGLEFLIYFQGNSAPDKSGLPSDRFSAERTGGSVSTLTIQRTQQEDSAVYLCASSPGHSGANVLTFGAGSRLTVL.

This clonotype came up a few times. The CDR3 loop reads CASGRGVSNTGELFF. CDR3 DNA: TGTGCCAGCGGGAGGGGGGTTTCGAACACCGGGGAGCTGTTTTTT. This rearrangement joins TRBV12-3 or TRBV12-4 to TRBJ2-2; TRBD2 is a possible D gene (7 bases). The CDR3 has 15 amino acids. V was trimmed by 8 bases and J by 0 bases, leaving 13 bases between them.

The table lists this clonotype with a few counts. The chain is built from TRBV5-4 and TRBJ2-3, with 9 bases that match TRBD1. The CDR3 contains 15 residues. The V gene end was trimmed by 4 bases and the J gene end by 3 bases; junction bases not matched to a gene: 6. Germline V gene lookup returns CDR1 SGHNT and CDR2 YYREEE (reference sequence). CDR3 nucleotides: TGTGCCAGCAGCATCCTGGGACAGGGAACAGATACGCAGTATTTT. Translated, it gives CASSILGQGTDTQYF. Drawing the rest from reference TRBV5-4 and TRBJ2-3, the complete variable domain is ETGVTQSPTHLIKTRGQQVTLRCSSQSGHNTVSWYQQALGQGPQFIFQYYREEENGRGNFPPRFSGLQFPNYSSELNVNALELDDSALYLCASSILGQGTDTQYFGPGTRLTVL.

Ten or more counts support this clonotype. This chain joins TRBV29-1 and TRBJ2-1; 8 bases fit TRBD2. Per germline, CDR1 SQVTM and CDR2 ANQGSEA. The CDR3 is made up of 15 amino acids. V dropped 4 bases and J dropped 0; count of bases not matched to a gene: 5. The CDR3: CSVAGGRPSYNEQFF. The DNA for the CDR3 is TGCAGCGTTGCGGGCGGGAGGCCCTCCTACAATGAGCAGTTCTTC.

The V gene is TRBV7-3, the J gene TRBJ2-2; 9 bases map to TRBD1. With V trimmed by 2 bases and J by 7 bases, 11 bases remained unmatched. The CDR3 loop spans 17 amino acids. Germline CDR1 SGHTA, CDR2 FQGTGA. The CDR3 sequence is CASSLASGTGLIGELFF. The CDR3 DNA is TGTGCCAGCAGCTTAGCTTCCGGGACAGGGCTGATCGGGGAGCTGTTTTTT.

This clonotype showed up just a few times. The chain recombines TRBV7-9 with TRBJ1-5; no reliable D call. CDR1 is SEHNR and CDR2 is FQNEAQ in the germline V gene (reference sequence). The CDR3 consists of 16 residues. V was shortened by 1 base and J by 0 bases, with 10 bases between the two germline ends. The CDR3: CASSLGGVSSNQPQHF. CDR3 in DNA: TGTGCCAGCAGCTTAGGAGGAGTGAGTAGCAATCAGCCCCAGCATTTT.

This clonotype was recorded at least ten times. The chain couples TRBV30 to TRBJ1-2; 8 bases fit TRBD1. V gave up 4 bases and J gave up 4 bases; unmatched junction bases: 8. The CDR3 runs to 14 residues. Germline V gene data show CDR1 as GTSNPN and CDR2 as SVGIG (reference sequence). The CDR3 sequence is CAWTGDRRAYGYTF. Written as DNA, the CDR3 is TGTGCCTGGACCGGGGACAGGAGGGCCTATGGCTACACCTTC.

This clonotype appeared a few times. The chain carries TRBV7-8 and TRBJ2-3, with 7 bases aligning to TRBD1. The CDR3 runs 17 residues. V lost 3 bases to trimming and J lost 2 bases; unmatched junction nucleotides: 11. Germline V lookup: CDR1 SGHVS, CDR2 FQNEAQ. CDR3 in amino acids: CASSFLTGQTHTDTQYF. The DNA for the CDR3 is TGTGCCAGCAGCTTTCTCACGGGACAGACTCACACAGATACGCAGTATTTT.

This chain connects TRBV6-1 to TRBJ2-7, with 13 bases lining up with TRBD2. V gave up 5 bases and J gave up 4 bases; unmatched junction bases: 5. Germline CDR1 reads MNHNS; CDR2 reads SASEGT. CDR3 length equals 15 residues. The CDR3 coding sequence is TGTGCCAGCAGTATCGGACTAGCGGGAGCTTACGAGCAGTACTTC. Translation gives CASSIGLAGAYEQYF.

This clonotype was seen repeatedly, ten times or more. The V and J genes are TRBV18 and TRBJ2-1; 12 positions match TRBD2. Germline trimming cut 3 bases from V and 3 bases from J; bases unmatched to any gene: 9. In germline, CDR1 is KGHSH, CDR2 LQKENI. The CDR3 contains 18 residues. The CDR3 region is CASSPDIRTSGNYNEQFF. CDR3 nucleotide sequence: TGTGCCAGCTCACCGGACATCCGGACTAGCGGGAACTACAATGAGCAGTTCTTC.

This clonotype was detected many times. CDR3: CASSLVSYGYTF. The CDR3 nucleotides read TGTGCCAGCAGCTTAGTGTCCTATGGCTACACCTTC. The rearrangement links TRBV7-2 to TRBJ1-2; D remains unclear. V dropped 1 base and J dropped 4 bases, with 4 bases sitting between them. Germline CDR1 SGHTA, CDR2 FQGNSA. The CDR3 consists of 12 residues.

The V call is TRBV5-1, the J call TRBJ2-3; TRBD2 might be the D (6 bases). V was pared by 4 bases and J by 6 bases, with 15 bases between. This CDR3 region has 14 residues. The germline V gene has CDR1 SGHRS and CDR2 YFSETQ. For the CDR3, the DNA is TGCGCCAGCAGCCCGGGACTTCCCCAGGATACGCAGTATTTT. Its translation is CASSPGLPQDTQYF.

This clonotype was observed a few times. The chain couples TRBV12-3 or TRBV12-4 to TRBJ2-5; D is ambiguous. The CDR3 contains 11 residues. Trimming cost V 5 bases and J 4 bases, with 5 bases left between them. Here the CDR3 reads CASSGLETQYF. The CDR3 DNA follows: TGTGCCAGCAGTGGGCTAGAGACCCAGTACTTC.

This clonotype was seen at least ten times. The rearrangement links TRBV4-2 to TRBJ2-1; 9 bases align to TRBD2. The CDR3 is 16 residues long. V trimming: 4 bases; J trimming: 5 bases; junction bases outside the gene matches: 9. Germline assignment: CDR1 LGHNA and CDR2 YNFKEQ. This chain's CDR3 is CASSRGNGGRDNEQFF. The CDR3 region has the DNA TGTGCCAGCAGCCGAGGGAACGGCGGGAGGGACAATGAGCAGTTCTTC.